This entry is about one T cell receptor (beta chain). This specimen belongs to a study of PD-L1 blockade in urothelial cancer. Study in general: Men with urothelial cancer arising in the bladder made up most of the 29 patients. Samples came from 3 weeks, at the second dose, and 6 weeks into treatment.

Spiking each PCR with synthetic TCR analog templates was performed. Repertoires were generated with immunoSEQ multiplex PCR, while TCRdb's copy carries only in-frame clones and drops some. The sample carries about 88,000 clones, 85% to 95% recorded once. Trimming left V 5 bases short and J 4 bases short, with 11 bases between. Per the germline V gene, CDR1 is SGDLS and CDR2 is YYNGEE. CDR3 length: 13 residues. All patients handed over anywhere from 1 to 8 samples, pretreatment and on-treatment. The TCR was taken from a man aged 55 to 70 with urothelial cancer. The chain carries TRBV9 and TRBJ2-3; no reliable D call. This specimen consisted of PBMCs, obtained around atezolizumab (anti-PD-L1) treatment. The CDR3 is CASSFLVSDTQYF. CDR3 nucleotide sequence: TGTGCCAGCAGTTTTTTAGTCTCAGATACGCAGTATTTT.